Sequencing of this T cell receptor beta chain was carried out in a study of blood T cell repertoires in COVID-19. For the study at large: Material from acute and convalescent COVID-19 was sourced from the United States, Italy and Spain.

TCRdb's copy holds only in-frame clones and misses some; the assay was immunoSEQ multiplex PCR. This sample has about 12,000 clones, with about four fifths found just once. The CDR3 runs 14 residues. Germline V gene data show CDR1 as SGHNT and CDR2 as YENEEA. Trimming pared 1 base from V and 4 bases from J, leaving 10 bases between. Sequencing input: peripheral blood. The chain carries TRBV11-3 and TRBJ1-1; D is undetermined. The clonotype was recovered from a woman aged 60-70 years with acute or convalescent COVID-19. CDR3 residues: CASSLASLSTEAFF. CDR3 nucleotide sequence: TGTGCCAGCAGCTTAGCATCCCTGAGCACTGAAGCTTTCTTT.